These T cell receptor beta chains were read from a single sample in a study of CD8 T cells in ankylosing spondylitis. In TCRdb, the 5' RACE reads were re-called with MiXCR into one record per CDR3 protein. In the table there are hundreds of thousands of distinct CDR3 sequences, approximately 26% of which are singletons. Sequenced material: blood, either unsorted or a sorted T cell fraction (not recorded which). Receptors were obtained from a male donor with ankylosing spondylitis. Both conserved end residues are part of each CDR3. Fields, in order: D gene, V gene, clone size, CDR3 length, J gene, CDR3 protein, CDR3 DNA. D genes are given only for firm matches. Size is stated for part of the rows, as once, few or many counts, or as a class when the clone is expanded.

D gene: .
V gene: TRBV2
clone size: .
CDR3 length: 14
J gene: TRBJ1-4
CDR3 protein: CASRRIREIEKLFF
CDR3 DNA: TGTGCCAGCAGGAGGATCAGGGAGATTGAAAAACTGTTTTTT

D gene: .
V gene: TRBV11-2
clone size: .
CDR3 length: 15
J gene: TRBJ1-4
CDR3 protein: CASSSSTTTNEKLFF
CDR3 DNA: .

D gene: .
V gene: TRBV5-1
clone size: few
CDR3 length: 12
J gene: TRBJ2-2
CDR3 protein: CASSLPGVELFF
CDR3 DNA: TGCGCCAGCAGCTTACCCGGTGTGGAGCTGTTTTTT

D gene: .
V gene: TRBV5-1
clone size: few
CDR3 length: 17
J gene: TRBJ2-3
CDR3 protein: CASSLAGDSKFTDTQYF
CDR3 DNA: TGCGCCAGCAGCTTGGCCGGAGATTCGAAATTCACAGATACGCAGTATTTT

D gene: .
V gene: TRBV20-1
clone size: .
CDR3 length: 15
J gene: TRBJ1-3
CDR3 protein: CSAIRTPSSGNTIYF
CDR3 DNA: TGCAGTGCTATCCGAACTCCATCTTCTGGAAACACCATATATTTT

D gene: .
V gene: TRBV20-1
clone size: once
CDR3 length: 10
J gene: TRBJ1-1
CDR3 protein: CSAYRNEAFF
CDR3 DNA: TGCAGTGCTTACAGGAATGAAGCTTTCTTT

D gene: .
V gene: TRBV12-3/TRBV12-4
clone size: .
CDR3 length: 14
J gene: TRBJ1-1
CDR3 protein: CASSSRDTHTEAFF
CDR3 DNA: TGTGCCAGCAGTTCCCGGGACACCCACACTGAAGCTTTCTTT

D gene: .
V gene: TRBV7-9
clone size: few
CDR3 length: 13
J gene: TRBJ2-1
CDR3 protein: CASSLDPLVEQFF
CDR3 DNA: TGTGCCAGCAGCTTGGACCCCTTGGTTGAGCAGTTCTTC

D gene: TRBD1
V gene: TRBV5-1
clone size: .
CDR3 length: 15
J gene: TRBJ1-2
CDR3 protein: CASRPGTEPNYGYTF
CDR3 DNA: TGCGCCAGCAGACCCGGGACAGAGCCTAACTATGGCTACACCTTC

D gene: .
V gene: TRBV7-9
clone size: .
CDR3 length: 15
J gene: TRBJ2-2
CDR3 protein: CASSQIRGYAGELFF
CDR3 DNA: TGTGCCAGCAGTCAGATCCGGGGGTACGCCGGGGAGCTGTTTTTT

D gene: .
V gene: TRBV5-1
clone size: few
CDR3 length: 15
J gene: TRBJ2-2
CDR3 protein: CASSPPLTNTGELFF
CDR3 DNA: TGCGCCAGCAGCCCCCCGCTAACGAACACCGGGGAGCTGTTTTTT

D gene: .
V gene: TRBV18
clone size: .
CDR3 length: 15
J gene: TRBJ1-1
CDR3 protein: CASSLVGAADTEAFF
CDR3 DNA: TGTGCCAGCTCTCTCGTCGGGGCAGCGGACACTGAAGCTTTCTTT

D gene: .
V gene: TRBV29-1
clone size: few
CDR3 length: 13
J gene: TRBJ2-1
CDR3 protein: CSVEALKRNEQFF
CDR3 DNA: TGCAGCGTTGAAGCGCTTAAAAGGAATGAGCAGTTCTTC

D gene: .
V gene: TRBV3-1
clone size: few
CDR3 length: 15
J gene: TRBJ1-2
CDR3 protein: CASSQGPDSNYGYTF
CDR3 DNA: TGTGCCAGCAGCCAAGGGCCGGACAGTAACTATGGCTACACCTTC

D gene: .
V gene: TRBV12-3/TRBV12-4
clone size: .
CDR3 length: 14
J gene: TRBJ1-3
CDR3 protein: CASSPLGLGNTIYF
CDR3 DNA: TGTGCCAGCAGTCCCTTAGGATTGGGAAACACCATATATTTT

D gene: .
V gene: TRBV20-1
clone size: .
CDR3 length: 14
J gene: TRBJ1-6
CDR3 protein: CSANTRGSNSPLHF
CDR3 DNA: TGCAGTGCTAATACCAGGGGTTCAAATTCACCCCTCCACTTT

D gene: .
V gene: TRBV24-1
clone size: few
CDR3 length: 15
J gene: TRBJ2-1
CDR3 protein: CATSDKGSLATEQFF
CDR3 DNA: TGTGCCACCAGTGATAAGGGTAGTCTTGCAACTGAGCAGTTCTTC

D gene: TRBD1
V gene: TRBV5-5
clone size: many
CDR3 length: 14
J gene: TRBJ2-3
CDR3 protein: CASSSGTATDTQYF
CDR3 DNA: TGTGCCAGCAGCTCCGGGACAGCCACAGATACGCAGTATTTT

D gene: TRBD2
V gene: TRBV20-1
clone size: .
CDR3 length: 17
J gene: TRBJ2-3
CDR3 protein: CCTGLGTSGALTDTQYF
CDR3 DNA: TGCTGTACTGGGTTAGGGACTAGCGGGGCCCTCACAGATACGCAGTATTTT

D gene: .
V gene: TRBV12-3/TRBV12-4
clone size: .
CDR3 length: 11
J gene: TRBJ2-1
CDR3 protein: CASSFGSGQFF
CDR3 DNA: TGTGCCAGCAGTTTCGGGAGTGGGCAGTTCTTC

D gene: .
V gene: TRBV18
clone size: few
CDR3 length: 15
J gene: TRBJ2-1
CDR3 protein: CASSLATKSYNEQFF
CDR3 DNA: TGTGCCAGCTCACTAGCGACAAAGTCCTACAATGAGCAGTTCTTC

D gene: TRBD1
V gene: TRBV5-1
clone size: .
CDR3 length: 15
J gene: TRBJ1-1
CDR3 protein: CASSQDRGGDTEAFF
CDR3 DNA: TGCGCCAGCAGCCAAGACAGGGGAGGGGACACTGAAGCTTTCTTT

D gene: .
V gene: TRBV12-3/TRBV12-4
clone size: .
CDR3 length: 13
J gene: TRBJ1-5
CDR3 protein: CASRQESNQPQHF
CDR3 DNA: TGTGCCAGCAGACAGGAAAGCAATCAGCCCCAGCATTTT

D gene: .
V gene: TRBV11-2
clone size: .
CDR3 length: 14
J gene: TRBJ2-1
CDR3 protein: CASSLAVFYNEQFF
CDR3 DNA: TGTGCCAGCAGCTTAGCAGTGTTCTACAATGAGCAGTTCTTC

D gene: .
V gene: TRBV24-1
clone size: few
CDR3 length: 15
J gene: TRBJ2-3
CDR3 protein: CATSPRDLSTDTQYF
CDR3 DNA: TGTGCCACCAGTCCGAGGGACCTTAGCACAGATACGCAGTATTTT

D gene: .
V gene: TRBV29-1
clone size: .
CDR3 length: 15
J gene: TRBJ2-2
CDR3 protein: CSVGGGQTNTGELFF
CDR3 DNA: TGCAGCGTTGGGGGTGGACAAACGAACACCGGGGAGCTGTTTTTT

D gene: .
V gene: TRBV20-1
clone size: few
CDR3 length: 15
J gene: TRBJ1-1
CDR3 protein: CSPSPRGGRNTEAFF
CDR3 DNA: TGCAGTCCCTCCCCGCGAGGGGGTAGGAACACTGAAGCTTTCTTT

D gene: .
V gene: TRBV30
clone size: .
CDR3 length: 11
J gene: TRBJ2-3
CDR3 protein: CAWSARVGPDF
CDR3 DNA: TGTGCCTGGAGTGCACGGGTCGGGCCTGATTTT

D gene: TRBD1
V gene: TRBV3-1
clone size: .
CDR3 length: 16
J gene: TRBJ1-4
CDR3 protein: CASSPGTASANEKLFF
CDR3 DNA: TGTGCCAGCAGCCCCGGGACAGCCAGCGCTAATGAAAAACTGTTTTTT

D gene: TRBD2
V gene: TRBV11-1
clone size: .
CDR3 length: 17
J gene: TRBJ2-1
CDR3 protein: CASSPPLARVSYNEQFF
CDR3 DNA: TGTGCCAGCAGCCCCCCACTAGCGAGAGTGTCCTACAATGAGCAGTTCTTC

D gene: TRBD2
V gene: TRBV24-1
clone size: .
CDR3 length: 14
J gene: TRBJ2-2
CDR3 protein: CATSSGRDTGELFF
CDR3 DNA: TGTGCCACCAGTAGCGGGAGAGACACCGGGGAGCTGTTTTTT

D gene: .
V gene: TRBV4-1
clone size: few
CDR3 length: 14
J gene: TRBJ2-2
CDR3 protein: CASSQLGITGELFF
CDR3 DNA: TGCGCCAGCAGCCAACTAGGAATAACCGGGGAGCTGTTTTTT

D gene: .
V gene: TRBV7-9
clone size: .
CDR3 length: 12
J gene: TRBJ1-2
CDR3 protein: CASSRTDYGYTF
CDR3 DNA: TGTGCCAGCAGCCGTACAGACTATGGCTACACCTTC

D gene: .
V gene: TRBV2
clone size: .
CDR3 length: 14
J gene: TRBJ1-5
CDR3 protein: CASRITGLQQPQHF
CDR3 DNA: TGTGCCAGCAGAATTACAGGGCTTCAACAGCCCCAGCATTTT

D gene: TRBD2
V gene: TRBV10-3
clone size: few
CDR3 length: 17
J gene: TRBJ2-3
CDR3 protein: CAISDRRIGRGTDTQYF
CDR3 DNA: TGTGCCATCAGTGATCGAAGAATCGGGAGGGGGACAGATACGCAGTATTTT

D gene: TRBD2
V gene: TRBV5-1
clone size: few
CDR3 length: 14
J gene: TRBJ2-5
CDR3 protein: CASSSGRARETQYF
CDR3 DNA: TGCGCCAGCAGCTCCGGGAGGGCCAGAGAGACCCAGTACTTC

D gene: .
V gene: TRBV7-9
clone size: few
CDR3 length: 14
J gene: TRBJ2-5
CDR3 protein: CASSLEDSRRTQYF
CDR3 DNA: TGTGCCAGCAGCTTAGAGGACAGCCGAAGGACCCAGTACTTC

D gene: .
V gene: TRBV29-1
clone size: .
CDR3 length: 12
J gene: TRBJ2-1
CDR3 protein: CSVRERVNEQFF
CDR3 DNA: TGCAGCGTTAGGGAGAGGGTCAATGAGCAGTTCTTC

D gene: TRBD1
V gene: TRBV7-8
clone size: .
CDR3 length: 15
J gene: TRBJ2-2
CDR3 protein: CASSLSTGAVGELFF
CDR3 DNA: TGTGCCAGCAGCTTGTCGACAGGGGCGGTCGGGGAGCTGTTTTTT

D gene: .
V gene: TRBV11-3
clone size: .
CDR3 length: 14
J gene: TRBJ2-5
CDR3 protein: CASSLRANPETQYF
CDR3 DNA: TGTGCCAGCAGCTTAAGGGCAAATCCGGAGACCCAGTACTTC

D gene: .
V gene: TRBV5-5
clone size: few
CDR3 length: 14
J gene: TRBJ1-6
CDR3 protein: CASQPQGGNSPLHF
CDR3 DNA: TGTGCCAGCCAACCCCAGGGTGGTAATTCACCCCTCCACTTT